The sequence of this T cell receptor (beta chain) was determined in a study of cytomegalovirus exposure and HLA in healthy donors. On the study more broadly: Out of fewer than 500 genotyped donors, roughly 83% belonged to the Caucasian-associated ancestry cluster. Study-level points and caveats: Later on, a genetic analysis was performed. It linked a missense variant in DCLRE1C with V- and J-gene trimming of TCR beta. In a later analysis, specific HLA alleles were associated with around 17,000 TCR beta sequences at a 0.05 false discovery rate.

It was with 60 Vbeta and 13 Jbeta primers that the PCR ran. Here immunoSEQ multiplex PCR was the method, and the copy in TCRdb shows in-frame clones only, minus some. This table has roughly 180,000 clones, 75% appearing once. For this clone: What it binds is unknown.

The CDR3 has 14 residues. Germline V lookup: CDR1 MNHEY, CDR2 SVGAGI. The junction had 8 bases not matched to a gene; V was cut back by 6 bases and J by 4 bases. The V call is TRBV6-5, the J call TRBJ2-5, with 7 nucleotides matching TRBD2. Sequenced input: PBMCs. The sequence was obtained from a female donor in good health and CMV-seronegative. CDR3: CASRIPGGRETQYF. CDR3 nucleotides: TGTGCCAGCAGGATACCGGGGGGTAGAGAGACCCAGTACTTC.